Sequencing of this T cell receptor beta chain was carried out in a study of regulatory T cells in long-lasting Graves disease. The study, taken as a whole, reports: Public clonotype sharing was higher in persistent than newly diagnosed patients.

The TCR library used RNA extracted from PBMCs. This clonotype was detected only once. The antigen remains undetermined. Using its own MiXCR run on the reads, TCRdb lists one record per CDR3 protein. The data hold hundreds of distinct CDR3 sequences, with roughly 81% observed a single time. The clonotype originates from a woman aged 30 to 39 with Graves disease. This specimen consisted of peripheral blood mononuclear cells (PBMCs), obtained with antithyroid drug treatment, in newly diagnosed or persistent Graves disease (not recorded which).

The CDR3 loop reads CASRIATGAKNIQYF. The CDR3 coding sequence is TGTGCCAGCAGAATCGCTACAGGGGCCAAAAACATTCAGTACTTC. The rearrangement uses TRBV27 and TRBJ2-4, with D possibly being TRBD1 (6 bases). The CDR3 covers 15 residues. V shed 6 bases and J shed 1 base, with 13 bases lying between them. In germline, CDR1 is MNHEY, CDR2 SMNVEV (reference sequence).